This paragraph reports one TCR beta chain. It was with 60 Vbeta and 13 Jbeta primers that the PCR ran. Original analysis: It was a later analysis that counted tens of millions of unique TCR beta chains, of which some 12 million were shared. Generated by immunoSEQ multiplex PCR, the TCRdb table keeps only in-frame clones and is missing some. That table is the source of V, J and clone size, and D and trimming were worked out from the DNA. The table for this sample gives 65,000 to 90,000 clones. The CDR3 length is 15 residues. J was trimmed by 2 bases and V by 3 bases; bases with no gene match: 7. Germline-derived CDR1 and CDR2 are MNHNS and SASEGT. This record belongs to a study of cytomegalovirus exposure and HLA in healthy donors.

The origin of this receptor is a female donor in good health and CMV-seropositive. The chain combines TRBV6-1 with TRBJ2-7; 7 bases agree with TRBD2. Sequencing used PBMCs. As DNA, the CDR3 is TGTGCCAGCAGTGAGATGGGGACTACAACCTACGAGCAGTACTTC. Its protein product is CASSEMGTTTYEQYF.